This TCR beta chain was obtained from a study of cytomegalovirus exposure and HLA in healthy donors. Overall study results and limits: It was only CMV serostatus that was available as immune exposure information.

Germline-derived CDR1 and CDR2 are MGHDK and SYGVNS. The CDR3 loop spans 13 amino acids. V shed 3 bases and J shed 5 bases, with 9 bases lying between them. 60 Vbeta and 13 Jbeta primers were used in PCR. Clones were read by immunoSEQ multiplex PCR, and TCRdb kept only the in-frame ones, dropping some. Here the sample table reports around 150,000 clones. Regarding this clone: As yet, its antigen is unknown.

The sample taken for sequencing was PBMCs. The origin of this receptor is a woman in her sixties in good health and CMV-seronegative. The V call is TRBV25-1, the J call TRBJ2-3; perhaps TRBD1 as D (6 bases). CDR3 residues: CASSDRGGDTQYF. Written as DNA, the CDR3 is TGTGCCAGCAGTGACAGGGGTGGAGATACGCAGTATTTT.